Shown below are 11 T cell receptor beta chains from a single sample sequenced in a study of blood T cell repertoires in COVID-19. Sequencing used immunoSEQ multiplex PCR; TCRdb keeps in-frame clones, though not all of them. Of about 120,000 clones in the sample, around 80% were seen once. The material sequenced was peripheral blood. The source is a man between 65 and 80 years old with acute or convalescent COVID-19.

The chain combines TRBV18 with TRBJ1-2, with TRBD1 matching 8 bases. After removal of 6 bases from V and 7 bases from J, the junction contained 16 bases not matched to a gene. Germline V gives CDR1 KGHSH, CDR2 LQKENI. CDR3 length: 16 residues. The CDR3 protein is CASSLGQGPGIAGYTF. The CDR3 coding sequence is TGTGCCAGCTCCCTCGGACAGGGACCAGGCATCGCTGGCTACACCTTC.

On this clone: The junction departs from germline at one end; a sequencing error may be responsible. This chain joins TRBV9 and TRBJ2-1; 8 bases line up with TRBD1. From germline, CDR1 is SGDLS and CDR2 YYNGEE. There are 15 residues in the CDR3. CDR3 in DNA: TGTGCCAGCAGCTTCGGACAGGGATTCTCCAATCAGCAGTTCTTC. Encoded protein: CASSFGQGFSNQQFF.

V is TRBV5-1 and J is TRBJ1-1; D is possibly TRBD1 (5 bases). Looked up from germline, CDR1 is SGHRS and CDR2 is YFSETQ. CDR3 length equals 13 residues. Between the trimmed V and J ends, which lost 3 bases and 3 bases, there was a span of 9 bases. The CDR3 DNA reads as TGCGCCAGCAGCTCGACAGTTGACACTGAAGCTTTCTTT. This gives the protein CASSSTVDTEAFF.

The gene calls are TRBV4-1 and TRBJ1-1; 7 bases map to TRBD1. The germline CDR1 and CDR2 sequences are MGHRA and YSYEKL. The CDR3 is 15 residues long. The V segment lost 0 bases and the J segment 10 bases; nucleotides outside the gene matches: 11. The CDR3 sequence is CASSQDSMTGPGAFF. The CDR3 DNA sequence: TGCGCCAGCAGCCAAGATTCCATGACAGGGCCAGGAGCTTTCTTT.

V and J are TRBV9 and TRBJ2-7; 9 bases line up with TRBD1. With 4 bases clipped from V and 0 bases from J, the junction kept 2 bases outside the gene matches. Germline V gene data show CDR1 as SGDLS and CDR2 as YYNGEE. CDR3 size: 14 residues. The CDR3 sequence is CASSRDRDSYEQYF. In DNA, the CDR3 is TGTGCCAGCAGCCGGGACAGGGACTCCTACGAGCAGTACTTC.

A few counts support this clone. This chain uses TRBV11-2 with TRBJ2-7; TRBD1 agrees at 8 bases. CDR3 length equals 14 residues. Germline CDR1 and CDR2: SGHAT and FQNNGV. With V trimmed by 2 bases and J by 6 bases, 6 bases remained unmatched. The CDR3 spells CASSLNPGGPEQYF. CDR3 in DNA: TGTGCCAGCAGCTTAAATCCAGGGGGCCCCGAGCAGTACTTC.

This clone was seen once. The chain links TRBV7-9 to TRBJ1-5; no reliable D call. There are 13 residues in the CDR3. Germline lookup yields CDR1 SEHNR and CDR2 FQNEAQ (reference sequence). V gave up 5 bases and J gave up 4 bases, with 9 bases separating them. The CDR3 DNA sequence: TGTGCCAGCAGCCCAGAAAATAATCAGCCCCAGCATTTT. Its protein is CASSPENNQPQHF.

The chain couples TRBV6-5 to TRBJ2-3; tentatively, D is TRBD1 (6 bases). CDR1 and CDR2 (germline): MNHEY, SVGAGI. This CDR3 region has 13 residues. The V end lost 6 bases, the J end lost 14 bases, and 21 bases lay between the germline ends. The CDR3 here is CASSLSTGRIPYF. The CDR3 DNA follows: TGTGCCAGCAGCTTAAGCACAGGGAGAATTCCGTATTTT.

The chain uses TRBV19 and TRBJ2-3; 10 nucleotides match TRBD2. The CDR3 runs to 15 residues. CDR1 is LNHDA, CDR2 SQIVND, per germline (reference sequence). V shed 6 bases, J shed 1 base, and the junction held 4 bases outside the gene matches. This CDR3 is CASSPGTSGTDTQYF. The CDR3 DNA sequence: TGTGCCAGTAGCCCAGGGACTAGCGGCACAGATACGCAGTATTTT.

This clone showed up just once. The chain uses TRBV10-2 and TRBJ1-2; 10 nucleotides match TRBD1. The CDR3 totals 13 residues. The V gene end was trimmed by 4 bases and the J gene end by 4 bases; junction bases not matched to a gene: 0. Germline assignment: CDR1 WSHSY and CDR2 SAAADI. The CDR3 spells CASSGTGGYGYTF. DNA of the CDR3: TGCGCCAGCAGTGGGACAGGGGGCTATGGCTACACCTTC.

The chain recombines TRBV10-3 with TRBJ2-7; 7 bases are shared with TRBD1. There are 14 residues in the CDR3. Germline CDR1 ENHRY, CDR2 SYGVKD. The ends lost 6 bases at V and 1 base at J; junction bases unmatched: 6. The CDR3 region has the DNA TGTGCCATCAGGTCCGGGACAGCTTCCTACGAGCAGTACTTC. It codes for CAIRSGTASYEQYF.